This T cell receptor (beta chain) was documented in a study of post-analysis software for immune sequencing data. About the research overall: Patients with relapsing-remitting, secondary progressive and progressive-relapsing multiple sclerosis courses were all represented. Regarding the study as a whole: A few TRBV segments appeared more often in patients than in controls, and TRBV5-6, TRBV5-1 and TRBV20-1 were among these.

Included in the TCR beta cDNA libraries were unique molecular identifiers. In TCRdb, the PCR reads were re-called with MiXCR into one record per CDR3 protein. This repertoire shows roughly 650,000 distinct CDR3 sequences, around 60% found once; its top ten account for about 11%. To note about this clonotype: What it binds is unknown.

Per the germline V gene, CDR1 is SGHRS and CDR2 is YFSETQ. V gave up 0 bases and J gave up 0 bases; unmatched junction bases: 7. The CDR3 covers 18 residues. This rearrangement joins TRBV5-1 to TRBJ2-1; 9 bases match TRBD2. The sequenced material came from blood. The TCR sequence derives from a girl aged 2 to 10 with multiple sclerosis. The CDR3 DNA is TGCGCCAGCAGCTTGGTCGCTAGCGGGACGAGCTCCTACAATGAGCAGTTCTTC. Translation gives CASSLVASGTSSYNEQFF.